Reported below is one T cell receptor beta chain. V was cut by 4 bases and J by 9 bases, with 15 bases left in between. Germline lookup yields CDR1 MDHEN and CDR2 SYDVKM. The CDR3 is 13 amino acids. The sample is drawn from a study of shared clonotypes between healthy human individuals. Sequenced by immunoSEQ multiplex PCR; TCRdb stores in-frame clones only, minus some. Among around 550,000 clones, roughly 95% were seen once, and the ten largest hold over 0.095%. Terminally differentiated effector memory CD45RA+ cells were left out of the naive CD8 fraction, which was CD45RO-negative and positively selected for CCR7.

The chain joins TRBV28 to TRBJ1-1; no reliable D call. This TCR derives from a woman aged 25 to 39 in good health. The source material was naive CD8+ T cells sorted from blood. CDR3 sequence (DNA): TGTGCCAGCAGTTCCTGGCGGACTTCTAAAGCTTTCTTT. This codes for CASSSWRTSKAFF.